Detailed here is one T cell receptor beta chain. Clones were sequenced by immunoSEQ multiplex PCR, and TCRdb holds only the in-frame ones, with some missing. The sample records fewer than 150,000 clones, around 86% being singletons. V lost 2 bases, J lost 3 bases, and 4 bases stayed unmatched. The CDR3 runs to 15 residues. Germline-derived CDR1 and CDR2 are MDHEN and SYDVKM. The data derive from a study of blood T cell repertoires in COVID-19. The rearrangement links TRBV28 to TRBJ2-7, with 10 bases that match TRBD2. The sequence derives from a human donor in a cohort sampled during active COVID-19. Sequenced material: peripheral blood. CDR3 bases: TGTGCCAGCAGTTTAGTTAGCGGGGGGTACTACGAGCAGTACTTC. This codes for CASSLVSGGYYEQYF.